A selection of T cell receptor beta chains follows, all from one sample in a study of blood T cell repertoires in COVID-19. Repertoires were generated with immunoSEQ multiplex PCR, while TCRdb's copy carries only in-frame clones and drops some. The data contain roughly 87,000 clones, 70% to 90% of them singletons. The sequenced material came from peripheral blood. All receptors come from a man aged 40-50 years with acute or convalescent COVID-19. Each CDR3 is given without its conserved first and last residue. Fields, in order: V gene, CDR3 protein.

V gene: TRBV7-3; CDR3 protein: ASSPGQTANVLT
V gene: TRBV6-2/TRBV6-3; CDR3 protein: ASSVTYNYGYT
V gene: TRBV5-8; CDR3 protein: ASSYGTGMGQPQH
V gene: TRBV6-5; CDR3 protein: ASSHPSGGYNEQF
V gene: TRBV6-5; CDR3 protein: ASTTQLNEQF
V gene: TRBV5-6; CDR3 protein: ASSLGVDTGELF
V gene: TRBV29-1; CDR3 protein: SVVSGGLNTEAF
V gene: TRBV18; CDR3 protein: ASSLPTVYGYT
V gene: TRBV9; CDR3 protein: ASSAGQREKLF
V gene: TRBV2; CDR3 protein: ASKGQATVEGELF
V gene: TRBV11-2; CDR3 protein: ASSLRVAGGSSTDTQY
V gene: TRBV9; CDR3 protein: ASSVGSTAYEQY
V gene: TRBV5-1; CDR3 protein: ASSLGQAPSGYT
V gene: TRBV2; CDR3 protein: ASSEGAPGLAGLEQF
V gene: TRBV19; CDR3 protein: ASSPLPGTQETQY
V gene: TRBV19; CDR3 protein: ASSRYTPNRVRTEAF
V gene: TRBV2; CDR3 protein: ASSPRTGVYNEQF
V gene: TRBV19; CDR3 protein: ASSHGGGGEKLF
V gene: TRBV7-2; CDR3 protein: ASSFSADTYGYT
V gene: TRBV6-4; CDR3 protein: ASSDSGGNGYT
V gene: TRBV19; CDR3 protein: ASSPGGTSNQPQH
V gene: TRBV7-2; CDR3 protein: ASSPRTPGQGDYGYT
V gene: TRBV11-3; CDR3 protein: ASSPREGANGELF
V gene: TRBV6-5; CDR3 protein: ASSFSTNYGYT
V gene: TRBV4-1; CDR3 protein: ASSHDSSGGDGAYEQY
V gene: TRBV11-2; CDR3 protein: ASSLAPSTEAF
V gene: TRBV5-1; CDR3 protein: ASSFTRAQETQY
V gene: TRBV14; CDR3 protein: ASSHGLINVQQF
V gene: TRBV18; CDR3 protein: ASSDSLLEQF
V gene: TRBV9; CDR3 protein: ASSVDSTGAPQH
V gene: TRBV21-1; CDR3 protein: ASSKIRPGQGVIEAF
V gene: TRBV12-3/TRBV12-4; CDR3 protein: ASGQKWNQPQH
V gene: TRBV6-5; CDR3 protein: ASGQRAGELF
V gene: TRBV21-1; CDR3 protein: ASSSGLATDTQY
V gene: TRBV5-5; CDR3 protein: ASSLAPGDTYEQY
V gene: TRBV5-1; CDR3 protein: ASSRTSGRTDTQY
V gene: TRBV2; CDR3 protein: ASSDSGTGFYNEQF
V gene: TRBV6-2/TRBV6-3; CDR3 protein: ASSRRQGSDTQY
V gene: TRBV5-6; CDR3 protein: ASSFPRQGAGETQY
V gene: TRBV6-5; CDR3 protein: AGATGGATNEKLF
V gene: TRBV7-2; CDR3 protein: ASSLGTDYGYT
V gene: TRBV5-4; CDR3 protein: ASSFRTGEVYEQY
V gene: TRBV6-6; CDR3 protein: ASRPWGGGETQY
V gene: TRBV4-1; CDR3 protein: ASSPRQTRGDTEAF
V gene: TRBV10-3; CDR3 protein: AISEDGGNYGYT
V gene: TRBV29-1; CDR3 protein: SDRTGEGAF
V gene: TRBV13; CDR3 protein: ASSLGQGQETQY
V gene: TRBV11-2; CDR3 protein: ASSPSGRANTGELF
V gene: TRBV4-1; CDR3 protein: ASSLKQGSTDTQY
V gene: TRBV7-8; CDR3 protein: ASSVVMGSRDEKLF
V gene: TRBV4-3; CDR3 protein: ASSQERGQPQH
V gene: TRBV7-3; CDR3 protein: ASSQSGAGNTIY
V gene: TRBV3-1/TRBV3-2; CDR3 protein: ASSRQSQTGYT
V gene: TRBV20-1; CDR3 protein: SASDSTGNNSPLH
V gene: TRBV6-1; CDR3 protein: ASSETQAETQY
V gene: TRBV29-1; CDR3 protein: SATPRQGHPREQY
V gene: TRBV7-9; CDR3 protein: ASSSPRATNEKLF
V gene: TRBV3-1/TRBV3-2; CDR3 protein: ASSQEPSSDEQY
V gene: TRBV24-1; CDR3 protein: ATGPGQTPYEQY
V gene: TRBV3-1/TRBV3-2; CDR3 protein: ASSQARPGLAPNEQF